A single sample gave rise to the 28 T cell receptor beta chains below, sequenced in a study of shared clonotypes between healthy human individuals. This table comes from immunoSEQ multiplex PCR, and its TCRdb copy is limited to in-frame clones, with some not included. Among more than 1.2 million clones, approximately 98.5% were seen once, and the ten largest hold around 0.33%. The specimen was naive CD4+ T cells sorted from blood. Subset: CD45RA+ positively selected. The receptor source for this set is a man aged 25 to 45 in good health.

The gene calls are TRBV7-3 and TRBJ2-3, with D perhaps assigned TRBD1 or TRBD2 (5 bases each). CDR3 length: 14 residues. Germline loops: CDR1 SGHTA, CDR2 FQGTGA. V was shortened by 8 bases and J by 5 bases, with 17 bases between the two germline ends. The CDR3 nucleotides are TGTGCCAGCTCACGGGGCAGGGAGATAGATACGCAGTATTTT. Protein: CASSRGREIDTQYF.

This clone was counted once. This chain links TRBV4-3 with TRBJ1-1; no reliable D call. Between the trimmed V and J ends, which lost 5 bases and 7 bases, there was a span of 14 bases. CDR3 size: 13 residues. From germline, CDR1 is LGHNA and CDR2 YSLEER. In DNA, the CDR3 is TGCGCCAGCAGCTCTAGGACGGGTTTTGAAGCTTTCTTT. Its translation: CASSSRTGFEAFF.

The chain couples TRBV13 to TRBJ2-3, with TRBD2 matching 7 bases. In germline, CDR1 is PRHDT, CDR2 FYEKMQ (reference sequence). J gave up 8 bases and V 4 bases, and 15 bases lay outside the gene matches. There are 16 residues in the CDR3. The CDR3 loop reads CASSSGGDPGVGTQYF. The CDR3 DNA follows: TGTGCCAGCAGCTCTGGGGGGGACCCCGGAGTCGGTACGCAGTATTTT.

The chain couples TRBV25-1 to TRBJ2-2; 9 bases line up with TRBD1. Losses at the gene ends were 6 bases for V and 6 bases for J; bases not matched to a gene: 5. This CDR3 has 14 amino acids. Germline-derived CDR1 and CDR2 are MGHDK and SYGVNS. CDR3 bases: TGTGCCAGCAGACGGACAGGGGTTGCCGGGGAGCTGTTTTTT. Translated: CASRRTGVAGELFF.

The chain uses TRBV11-2 and TRBJ2-7; D is ambiguous. This CDR3 comprises 15 residues. Germline V gene lookup returns CDR1 SGHAT and CDR2 FQNNGV. The V and J ends lost 5 bases and 0 bases respectively, with 14 bases between them. CDR3 DNA sequence: TGTGCCAGCAGCCCTAGGCCCAATCCCTCCTACGAGCAGTACTTC. Protein sequence: CASSPRPNPSYEQYF.

For this clone: Other DNA sequences in this sample translate to the same CDR3. The V call is TRBV2, the J call TRBJ2-7; D is undetermined. The germline V and J ends were trimmed by 6 bases and 3 bases, with 6 bases remaining between them. CDR1 and CDR2 from the germline V gene are SNHLY and FYNNEI. There are 11 residues in the CDR3. The CDR3 nucleotides read TGTGCCAGCAGCCTAAACTACGAGCAGTACTTC. It encodes CASSLNYEQYF.

V and J are TRBV14 and TRBJ1-1; D not certain. V was clipped by 0 bases and J by 11 bases, with 13 bases between them. The CDR3 is 13 amino acids. Germline V gene sequence: CDR1 SGHDN, CDR2 FVKESK. The CDR3: CASSQDGAGQAFF. CDR3 DNA sequence: TGTGCCAGCAGCCAAGATGGAGCGGGTCAGGCTTTCTTT.

This clone came up once. The chain links TRBV11-2 to TRBJ2-3; D remains ambiguous. The CDR3 totals 17 residues. The germline V gene has CDR1 SGHAT and CDR2 FQNNGV. Trimming left V 5 bases short and J 0 bases short, with 18 bases between. This CDR3 reads CASSQFLGSSSTDTQYF. In DNA form, the CDR3 reads TGTGCCAGCAGCCAATTCCTTGGCAGTTCTAGCACAGATACGCAGTATTTT.

V usage is TRBV29-1 and J usage is TRBJ2-7; 11 bases line up with TRBD2. The CDR3 is made up of 13 amino acids. The J segment lost 6 bases and the V segment lost 2 bases, leaving 3 bases of the junction unmatched. CDR1 is SQVTM and CDR2 is ANQGSEA in the germline V gene. The CDR3 region is CSVETSGSLEQYF. The CDR3 DNA is TGCAGCGTTGAAACTAGCGGGAGCCTCGAGCAGTACTTC.

The chain links TRBV4-3 to TRBJ2-7; a weak D match, TRBD2 (5 bases). Trimming took 1 base from V and 4 from J, leaving 11 bases between them. Germline lookup yields CDR1 LGHNA and CDR2 YSLEER. The CDR3 loop spans 14 amino acids. Here the CDR3 DNA reads TGCGCCAGCAGCCAAGTTGGAGGAAATTACGAGCAGTACTTC. It translates to CASSQVGGNYEQYF.

This chain links TRBV28 with TRBJ2-1; D not certain. The CDR3 sequence is 13 residues long. The germline CDR1 and CDR2 sequences are MDHEN and SYDVKM. Trimming removed 5 bases from V and 9 bases from J, with 14 bases in between. CDR3 residues: CASSIVPFGEQFF. In nucleotides, the CDR3 is TGTGCCAGCAGTATAGTACCGTTCGGTGAGCAGTTCTTC.

This chain links TRBV27 with TRBJ2-3; D possibly corresponds to TRBD2 (5 bases). Germline lookup yields CDR1 MNHEY and CDR2 SMNVEV (reference sequence). Trimming removed 4 bases from V and 1 base from J, with 12 bases in between. The CDR3 contains 15 residues. The CDR3 sequence: CASSSSGVGTDTQYF. The DNA of the CDR3 is TGTGCCAGCAGTTCTTCCGGGGTGGGCACAGATACGCAGTATTTT.

The V gene is TRBV5-1, the J gene TRBJ1-2; 7 bases agree with TRBD1. The CDR3 sequence is 13 residues long. Germline CDR1 reads SGHRS; CDR2 reads YFSETQ. The J segment lost 7 bases and the V segment lost 4 bases, leaving 7 bases of the junction unmatched. Written as DNA, the CDR3 is TGCGCCAGCAGCGGGGGGACAGTTGGTGGCTACACCTTC. Its translation: CASSGGTVGGYTF.

This chain connects TRBV29-1 to TRBJ2-7; a weak D match, TRBD2 (5 bases). Germline assignment: CDR1 SQVTM and CDR2 ANQGSEA. CDR3 length: 14 residues. Trimming removed 3 bases at V and 3 bases at J, with 15 bases between. The CDR3 loop is CSVDSPAGNYEQYF. The CDR3 DNA sequence: TGCAGCGTTGACTCCCCCGCCGGGAACTACGAGCAGTACTTC.

The rearrangement uses TRBV27 and TRBJ2-1, with TRBD2 identical over 12 bases. The CDR3 spans 15 residues. Trimming took 7 bases from V and 9 from J; bases not matched to a gene: 10. Looked up from germline, CDR1 is MNHEY and CDR2 is SMNVEV (reference sequence). CDR3 bases: TGTGCCAGCACTCGGGCTAGCGGGAGGGTTGGTGAGCAGTTCTTC. This gives the protein CASTRASGRVGEQFF.

As regards this clone: The same CDR3 arises from other DNA sequences in this sample as well. CDR3 residues: CSARLETQYF. The CDR3, as DNA: TGCAGTGCTAGACTCGAGACCCAGTACTTC. The chain links TRBV20-1 to TRBJ2-5; D gene uncertain. The V end was cut by 2 bases, the J end by 5 bases, with 3 bases between. There are 10 residues in the CDR3. CDR1 DFQATT and CDR2 SNEGSKA come from the germline V gene (reference sequence).

The chain recombines TRBV10-3 with TRBJ2-5, with 10 nucleotides matching TRBD2. V lost 3 bases to trimming and J lost 5 bases; unmatched junction nucleotides: 15. CDR1 ENHRY and CDR2 SYGVKD come from the germline V gene. The CDR3 has 18 residues. CDR3 DNA sequence: TGTGCCATCAGTGACGCTAGCGGGAGACTCTTTTCTGTGGAGACCCAGTACTTC. It yields the protein CAISDASGRLFSVETQYF.

This chain connects TRBV10-3 to TRBJ2-7; 9 bases line up with TRBD2. V lost 4 bases, J lost 2 bases, and 6 bases stayed unmatched. The CDR3 spans 15 residues. The germline V gene encodes CDR1 ENHRY and CDR2 SYGVKD. The CDR3 sequence is CAISVGLAGTYEQYF. Here the CDR3 DNA reads TGTGCCATCAGTGTTGGGCTAGCGGGGACCTACGAGCAGTACTTC.

Here the CDR3 reads CASRLLDRMSSEAFF. The CDR3 DNA reads as TGTGCCAGCAGACTTTTGGACAGGATGAGTTCTGAAGCTTTCTTT. This chain connects TRBV6-5 to TRBJ1-1; 7 bases are a match to TRBD1. CDR1 is MNHEY and CDR2 is SVGAGI in the germline V gene. V gave up 6 bases and J gave up 6 bases; unmatched junction bases: 13. This CDR3 is 15 amino acids long.

The chain recombines TRBV5-1 with TRBJ2-1; D is perhaps TRBD2 (5 bases). The CDR3 totals 16 residues. From germline, CDR1 is SGHRS and CDR2 YFSETQ. V lost 4 bases, J lost 7 bases, and 21 bases lay in between. CDR3 coding DNA: TGCGCCAGCAGCCCCGGAACCGGGGTGGGATGGAATGAGCAGTTCTTC. Amino acids: CASSPGTGVGWNEQFF.

With regard to this clone: This sample also contains other DNA sequences that code for the same CDR3. The V gene is TRBV5-1, the J gene TRBJ2-5; D remains ambiguous. There are 12 residues in the CDR3. Germline V gene data show CDR1 as SGHRS and CDR2 as YFSETQ. V lost 0 bases and J lost 5, with 5 bases in between. The CDR3 is CASSLGSETQYF. CDR3 DNA sequence: TGCGCCAGCAGCTTGGGGTCGGAGACCCAGTACTTC.

In DNA, the CDR3 is TGTGCCAGCAGCGGGGCCGGCATGGCTGGAAACACCATATATTTT. Its translation is CASSGAGMAGNTIYF. The chain has TRBV9 and TRBJ1-3; D uncertain. The CDR3 consists of 15 residues. CDR1 is SGDLS, CDR2 YYNGEE, per germline. V lost 3 bases to trimming and J lost 2 bases, with 12 bases between them.

A note on this clone: Additional DNA sequences in this sample encode the identical CDR3. The rearrangement joins TRBV19 to TRBJ2-1, with TRBD1 as a possible D gene (5 bases). This CDR3 is built from 13 residues. Germline CDR1 reads LNHDA; CDR2 reads SQIVND (reference sequence). The germline V and J ends were trimmed by 2 bases and 4 bases, with 6 bases remaining between them. The CDR3: CASSISGYNEQFF. The CDR3 coding sequence is TGTGCCAGTAGTATATCAGGGTACAATGAGCAGTTCTTC.

The chain uses TRBV7-9 and TRBJ2-3, with TRBD2 matching over 8 bases. The CDR3 is 15 amino acids. CDR1 is SEHNR and CDR2 is FQNEAQ in the germline V gene (reference sequence). Trimming cost V 4 bases and J 6 bases; bases outside gene matches: 9. The chain's CDR3 is CASSYLSGRGDTQYF. The DNA for the CDR3 is TGTGCCAGCAGCTATCTCAGCGGGAGAGGGGATACGCAGTATTTT.

This rearrangement joins TRBV7-2 to TRBJ2-5; 8 bases match TRBD2. The CDR3 consists of 16 residues. With V trimmed by 4 bases and J by 5 bases, 12 bases remained unmatched. Germline assignment: CDR1 SGHTA and CDR2 FQGNSA. The CDR3 DNA is TGTGCCAGCAGCTCCTTTGGAGCGGGAGTATCGGAGACCCAGTACTTC. This codes for CASSSFGAGVSETQYF.

The CDR3 region is CATSIDRGQPQHF. CDR3 coding DNA: TGTGCCACCTCTATAGACCGGGGGCAGCCCCAGCATTTT. V is TRBV7-2 and J is TRBJ1-5, with TRBD1 as a possible D gene (5 bases). The CDR3 has 13 residues. The V gene lost 10 bases and the J gene lost 7 bases, with 17 bases spanning the gap. The V gene's germline CDR1 is SGHTA and CDR2 FQGNSA.

V and J are TRBV7-2 and TRBJ2-7; a weak D match, TRBD2 (6 bases). The CDR3 spans 14 residues. CDR1 and CDR2 (germline): SGHTA, FQGNSA. Trimming pared 5 bases from V and 2 bases from J, leaving 13 bases between. Here the CDR3 reads CASSRRDGPYEQYF. CDR3 in DNA: TGTGCCAGCAGCCGGAGGGACGGACCCTACGAGCAGTACTTC.

For the CDR3, the DNA is TGTGCCAGCCGCGGACGTGAAAAACTGTTTTTT. Residues: CASRGREKLFF. The rearrangement links TRBV7-9 to TRBJ1-4; D gene uncertain. CDR3 length equals 11 residues. Germline CDR1 reads SEHNR; CDR2 reads FQNEAQ (reference sequence). V dropped 8 bases and J dropped 7 bases, with 8 bases sitting between them.